This is a list of T cell receptor beta chains from one sample in a study of shared clonotypes between healthy human individuals. Libraries were prepared by immunoSEQ multiplex PCR; TCRdb keeps only in-frame clonotypes and omits some of them. This table has about 2,200,000 clones, approximately 94% appearing once. The specimen was naive CD8+ T cells from PBMCs. These receptors came from a man in his late teens or twenties in good health. Some clones in this sample may be carry-over from other donors' samples. Both conserved end residues are part of each CDR3. D genes are given only for firm matches. Size values are once, few and many counts, or a class for expanded clones, and some rows have none.

V gene	J gene	D gene	clone size	CDR3 DNA	CDR3 protein
TRBV27	TRBJ2-5	.	.	TGTGCCAGCTTCAGCATCGGGTCCGAGACCCAGTACTTC	CASFSIGSETQYF
TRBV28	TRBJ2-7	TRBD1	.	TGTGCCAGCAGCCCCAGTTCAGGACAGGGGTCCTACGAGCAGTACTTC	CASSPSSGQGSYEQYF
TRBV25-1	TRBJ1-2	.	.	TGTGCCAGCAGTGAACAGGGTAACTATGGCTACACCTTC	CASSEQGNYGYTF
TRBV2	TRBJ1-5	.	.	TGTGCCAGCAGTGAAGGGAGGAATCAGCCCCAGCATTTT	CASSEGRNQPQHF
TRBV4-2	TRBJ2-7	.	.	TGTGCCAGCAGCCCATTGGGTAGCGAGACGTTGAGCTCCTACGAGCAGTACTTC	CASSPLGSETLSSYEQYF
TRBV7-9	TRBJ1-1	TRBD1	few	TGTGCCAGCAGTTACCCCGGGACAGGGATGAACACTGAAGCTTTCTTT	CASSYPGTGMNTEAFF
TRBV19	TRBJ2-1	.	.	TGTGCCAGTAGTATTACCGGGGCCACCGGGAATGAGCAGTTCTTC	CASSITGATGNEQFF
TRBV7-9	TRBJ1-1	.	.	TGTGCCAGCAGCTCTCTATACCAGGGAGGAAGGACTGAAGCTTTCTTT	CASSSLYQGGRTEAFF
TRBV5-1	TRBJ2-1	.	once	TGCGCCAGCAGGTTAACCACTGGGGCACCGGGGGCTGAGCAGTTCTTC	CASRLTTGAPGAEQFF
TRBV6-1	TRBJ1-4	.	.	TGTGCCAGCAGTGAAGGTATCGCAGGGGCCGGGTCGTTGGAAAAACTGTTTTTT	CASSEGIAGAGSLEKLFF
TRBV13	TRBJ2-7	.	.	TGTGCCAGCAGCTTAGGCCGGGGGACGGTCGAGCAGTACTTC	CASSLGRGTVEQYF
TRBV5-6	TRBJ1-3	.	.	TGTGCCAGCAGCTGGGGTACGGTCAACACCATATATTTT	CASSWGTVNTIYF
TRBV4-3	TRBJ2-7	TRBD2	.	TGCGCCAGCAGCCATTGGGGGGGCTCCTACGAGCAGTACTTC	CASSHWGGSYEQYF
TRBV27	TRBJ2-1	TRBD1	once	TGTGCCAGCAGTCAGGGGGAGTACAATGAGCAGTTCTTC	CASSQGEYNEQFF
TRBV27	TRBJ2-7	.	.	TGTGCCAGCAGTTTCTACAGGGGAGGAAACGAGCAGTACTTC	CASSFYRGGNEQYF
TRBV7-6	TRBJ2-7	.	once	TGTGCCAGCAGCTTACGGGGACGCGCCGAGCAGTACTTC	CASSLRGRAEQYF
TRBV4-3	TRBJ2-2	TRBD1	.	TGCGCCAGCAGCCAAGAAGGGACAGGGGGCACCGGGGAGCTGTTTTTT	CASSQEGTGGTGELFF
TRBV27	TRBJ2-3	.	.	TGTGCCAGCAGTTTTTTGGCGGGCGGCACAGATACGCAGTATTTT	CASSFLAGGTDTQYF
TRBV6-1	TRBJ2-7	TRBD2	.	TGTGCCAGCAGTGAAGTGGGACTAGCGGGAGTTAGGTACGAGCAGTACTTC	CASSEVGLAGVRYEQYF
TRBV4-1	TRBJ2-7	TRBD2	.	TGCGCCAGCAGCCACCGTCGGACTAGAGACCCCCTCGAGCAGTACTTC	CASSHRRTRDPLEQYF
TRBV28	TRBJ2-5	TRBD2	.	TGTGCCAGCAGTTCACCGGGACTAGCGGGAGGGCCAGGGAGAGAGACCCAGTACTTC	CASSSPGLAGGPGRETQYF
TRBV11-2	TRBJ2-1	TRBD2	.	TGTGCCAGCAGCTCACCTCGCGGGAGGGAGGATGAGCAGTTCTTC	CASSSPRGREDEQFF
TRBV7-6	TRBJ1-5	.	.	TGTGCCAGCAGCTTACGTACAGGGAATCAGCCCCAGCATTTT	CASSLRTGNQPQHF
TRBV28	TRBJ1-2	TRBD1	.	TGTGCCAGCAGTTCTTGGGCACAGGGGGCGAGCTATGGCTACACCTTC	CASSSWAQGASYGYTF
TRBV28	TRBJ2-7	TRBD2	.	TGTGCCAGCAAGCGGGAGGGGTTCTACGAGCAGTACTTC	CASKREGFYEQYF
TRBV6-5	TRBJ2-7	.	.	TGTGCCAGCAGTAAAACGGGGAGCTCCTACGAGCAGTACTTC	CASSKTGSSYEQYF
TRBV28	TRBJ2-3	.	.	TGTGCCAGCAGTTTACGCCCGGGGATATTCACAGATACGCAGTATTTT	CASSLRPGIFTDTQYF
TRBV29-1	TRBJ2-7	.	.	TGCAGCGTCTTGGGACAAGCCTACGAGCAGTACTTC	CSVLGQAYEQYF
TRBV29-1	TRBJ2-1	TRBD2	.	TGCAGCGTCAATCCCAAGGGGCTAGCGGGTTACAATGAGCAGTTCTTC	CSVNPKGLAGYNEQFF